This T cell receptor (beta chain) was captured by sequencing in a study of shared clonotypes between healthy human individuals. Study in general: Three CD4 naive, three CD4 memory, two CD8 naive and one CD8 memory plate were used per donor.

The repertoire was sequenced with immunoSEQ multiplex PCR; TCRdb's copy has only in-frame clones and lacks some. The sample shows some 630,000 clones, approximately 96% of them seen only once. Naive CD8 populations comprised CD45RO-negative cells positively selected for CCR7, excluding terminally differentiated effector memory CD45RA+ cells. The length of the CDR3 is 15 residues. Trimming left V 5 bases short and J 1 base short, with 13 bases between. Germline lookup yields CDR1 SEHNR and CDR2 FQNEAQ (reference sequence). Sequencing input: naive CD8+ T cells sorted from blood. The chain couples TRBV7-9 to TRBJ2-3, with D perhaps matching TRBD2 (6 bases). The clonotype originates from a woman in her 30s in good health. CDR3 DNA sequence: TGTGCCAGCAGCCCTCTCGGAGGGGGCACAGATACGCAGTATTTT. It encodes CASSPLGGGTDTQYF.